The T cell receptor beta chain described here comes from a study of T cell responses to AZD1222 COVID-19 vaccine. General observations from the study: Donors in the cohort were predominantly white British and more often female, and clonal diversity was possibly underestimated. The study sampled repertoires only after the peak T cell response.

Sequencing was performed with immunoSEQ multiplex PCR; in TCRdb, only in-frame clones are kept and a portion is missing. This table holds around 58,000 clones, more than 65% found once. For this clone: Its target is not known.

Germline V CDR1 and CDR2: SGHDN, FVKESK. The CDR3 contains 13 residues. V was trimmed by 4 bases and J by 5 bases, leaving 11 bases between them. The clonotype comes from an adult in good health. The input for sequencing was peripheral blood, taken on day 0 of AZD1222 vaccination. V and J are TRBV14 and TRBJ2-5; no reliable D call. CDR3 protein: CASSPSWWETQYF. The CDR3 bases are TGTGCCAGCAGCCCCAGCTGGTGGGAGACCCAGTACTTC.